This TCR beta chain was profiled in a study of blood T cell repertoires in COVID-19. On the study more broadly: From the United States, Italy and Spain came samples of acute and convalescent COVID-19.

In the authors' methods: Using reference gene primer amplification, nucleated cell counts were estimated. Sequencing was performed with immunoSEQ multiplex PCR; in TCRdb, only in-frame clones are kept and a portion is missing. That table furnishes V, J and clone size, whereas the DNA furnished D and trimming. The sample lists 400,000 to 450,000 clones, 90% occurring once. Comments on this clone: Its ends do not fully match the called genes, so a read error is possible.

Resolution of symptoms, clearance, or two negative PCRs was present in recovered Cohort 3 donors. This CDR3 comprises 15 residues. Looked up from germline, CDR1 is SNHLY and CDR2 is FYNNEI. The specimen sequenced was PBMCs or T cells enriched from blood (not recorded which). The chain is built from TRBV2 and TRBJ1-2; D may be TRBD1 (6 bases). This TCR derives from a man in his late teens or twenties who had recovered from COVID-19. The DNA of the CDR3 is TGTGCCAGCAGTGATTCAAGGGGGGGAATTGCCTATCCCCCGTGG. It translates to CASSDSRGGIAYPPW.